This entry features one T cell receptor beta chain sequence. MiXCR was run by TCRdb on the 5' RACE reads, yielding one entry per CDR3 protein. The sample yields about 53,000 distinct CDR3 sequences, 14% to 15% seen once. This sample was included in a study of T cells of healthy individuals. Looked up from germline, CDR1 is SGHRS and CDR2 is YFSETQ. V dropped 0 bases and J dropped 6 bases, with 13 bases sitting between them. The CDR3 contains 15 residues. The sequence derives from a human donor in good health. V is TRBV5-1 and J is TRBJ2-1; D is perhaps TRBD1 or TRBD2 (5 bases each). DNA for the CDR3: TGCGCCAGCAGCTTGGCGCAGGGAGCAGGCAATGAGCAGTTCTTC. It yields the protein CASSLAQGAGNEQFF. Full variable domain (rest looked up from reference TRBV5-1 and TRBJ2-1): KAGVTQTPRYLIKTRGQQVTLSCSPISGHRSVSWYQQTPGQGLQFLFEYFSETQRNKGNFPGRFSGRQFSNSRSEMNVSTLELGDSALYLCASSLAQGAGNEQFFGPGTRLTVL.